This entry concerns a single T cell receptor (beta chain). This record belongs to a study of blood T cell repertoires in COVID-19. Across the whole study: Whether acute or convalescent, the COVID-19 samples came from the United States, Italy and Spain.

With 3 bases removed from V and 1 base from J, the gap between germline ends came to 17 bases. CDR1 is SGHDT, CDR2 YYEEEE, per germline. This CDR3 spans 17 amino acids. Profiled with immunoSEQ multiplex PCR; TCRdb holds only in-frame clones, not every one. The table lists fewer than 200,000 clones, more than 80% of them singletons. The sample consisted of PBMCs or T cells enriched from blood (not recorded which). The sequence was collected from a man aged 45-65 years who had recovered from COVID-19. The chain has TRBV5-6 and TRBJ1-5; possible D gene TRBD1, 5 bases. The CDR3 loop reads CASSSLSNRRSNQPQHF. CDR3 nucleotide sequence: TGTGCCAGCAGCTCGCTAAGCAACAGGAGAAGCAATCAGCCCCAGCATTTT.